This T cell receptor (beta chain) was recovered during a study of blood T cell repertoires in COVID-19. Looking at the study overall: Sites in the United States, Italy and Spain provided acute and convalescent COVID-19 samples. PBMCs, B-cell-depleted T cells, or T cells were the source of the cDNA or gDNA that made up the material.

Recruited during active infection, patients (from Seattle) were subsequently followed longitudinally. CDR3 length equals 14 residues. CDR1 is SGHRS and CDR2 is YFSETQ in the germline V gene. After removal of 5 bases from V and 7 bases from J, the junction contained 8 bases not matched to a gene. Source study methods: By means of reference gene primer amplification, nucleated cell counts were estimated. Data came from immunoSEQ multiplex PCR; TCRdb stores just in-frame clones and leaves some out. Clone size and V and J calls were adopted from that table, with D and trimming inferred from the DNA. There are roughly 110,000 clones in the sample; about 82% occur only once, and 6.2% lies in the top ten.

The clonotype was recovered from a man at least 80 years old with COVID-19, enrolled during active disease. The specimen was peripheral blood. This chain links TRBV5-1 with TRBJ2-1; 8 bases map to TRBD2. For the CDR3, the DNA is TGCGCCAGCAGTCCGACTAGCGCGGGGAATGAGCAGTTCTTC. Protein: CASSPTSAGNEQFF.